The 28 T cell receptor beta chains below come from one sample, sequenced in a study of shared clonotypes between healthy human individuals. Profiled with immunoSEQ multiplex PCR; TCRdb holds only in-frame clones, not every one. The table shows approximately 1,000,000 clones, with approximately 75% occurring only once. Sequenced input: memory CD4+ T cells from PBMCs. Subset given: CD45RA-negative fraction. The receptors here all came from a man aged 18-30 years in good health. Some clones in this sample may be carry-over from other donors' samples.

The chain has TRBV7-7 and TRBJ2-1; 8 bases align to TRBD2. In germline, CDR1 is SSHAT, CDR2 FNYEAQ (reference sequence). The trim removed 5 bases at V and 1 base at J, leaving 10 bases unmatched. The CDR3 has 17 amino acids. The CDR3 loop is CASSPRPAGASYNEQFF. In DNA, the CDR3 is TGTGCCAGCAGCCCCCGACCAGCGGGAGCTTCCTACAATGAGCAGTTCTTC.

A few counts support this clone. The chain carries TRBV7-8 and TRBJ2-5; possibly TRBD2 for D (5 bases). The CDR3 runs to 14 residues. The germline V and J ends were trimmed by 8 bases and 7 bases, with 20 bases remaining between them. Germline lookup yields CDR1 SGHVS and CDR2 FQNEAQ. For the CDR3, the DNA is TGTGCCAGCCTCGTGGCCCCCGCGGGCGGGACCCAGTACTTC. As protein: CASLVAPAGGTQYF. The full variable domain, rest sourced from reference TRBV7-8 and TRBJ2-5, is GAGVSQSPRYKVAKRGQDVALRCDPISGHVSLFWYQQALGQGPEFLTYFQNEAQLDKSGLPSDRFFAERPEGSVSTLKIQRTQQEDSAVYLCASLVAPAGGTQYFGPGTRLLVL.

This rearrangement joins TRBV28 to TRBJ2-2; possible D gene TRBD2, 6 bases. The CDR3 has 19 residues. Trimming stripped 6 bases from V and 2 bases from J, with 25 bases between. Germline V gene data show CDR1 as MDHEN and CDR2 as SYDVKM. The CDR3 sequence is CASSSRLGLAARNTGELFF. CDR3 bases: TGTGCCAGCAGCTCTAGGTTGGGGTTAGCGGCCCGAAACACCGGGGAGCTGTTTTTT.

The chain recombines TRBV2 with TRBJ2-7; D is uncertain. The CDR3 spans 10 residues. Germline assignment: CDR1 SNHLY and CDR2 FYNNEI. The CDR3 DNA reads as TGTGCGAGCTCCGGACGGCAGCAGTACTTC. Translation: CASSGRQQYF.

The chain employs TRBV28 and TRBJ1-5; D is perhaps TRBD1 (6 bases). The V gene's germline CDR1 is MDHEN and CDR2 SYDVKM. Trimming took off 2 bases at V and 6 bases at J, with 11 bases between the two ends. The CDR3 runs to 14 residues. In nucleotides, the CDR3 is TGTGCCAGCAGTTTAAGGACAGTGACTCAGCCCCAGCATTTT. This translates into CASSLRTVTQPQHF.

The rearrangement uses TRBV14 and TRBJ2-5, with a possible D match to TRBD2 (6 bases). V gave up 4 bases and J gave up 5 bases, with 8 bases separating them. CDR1 and CDR2 from the germline V gene are SGHDN and FVKESK. CDR3 length: 12 residues. The CDR3 region has the DNA TGTGCCAGCAGCCGGAGGGTGGAGACCCAGTACTTC. It codes for CASSRRVETQYF.

The chain couples TRBV11-2 to TRBJ2-5, with no clear D. The J call may be faulty, since TRBJ2-7 better matches the DNA end. The germline CDR1 and CDR2 sequences are SGHAT and FQNNGV. The CDR3 is 15 amino acids. The DNA of the CDR3 is TGTGCCAGCAGCTCTTTAAGGTCCCTCCCGTACGAGCAGTACTTC. Translation gives CASSSLRSLPYEQYF.

The V and J genes are TRBV5-6 and TRBJ2-2; D call uncertain. The germline gives CDR1 SGHDT, CDR2 YYEEEE. The V and J ends lost 10 bases and 0 bases respectively, with 10 bases between them. The CDR3 spans 13 residues. CDR3 region: CASRRSNTGELFF. For the CDR3, the DNA is TGTGCCTCCCGGCGGTCGAACACCGGGGAGCTGTTTTTT.

On this clone: A clone one base away is much larger, so this may be a read error. The chain employs TRBV5-1 and TRBJ1-1; D might be TRBD1 (6 bases). Germline V gene data show CDR1 as SGHRS and CDR2 as YFSETQ. This CDR3 spans 14 amino acids. Trimming left V 4 bases short and J 4 bases short, with 14 bases between. The CDR3 bases are TGCGCCAGCAGCAACCCCCAGGGGAGCACTGAAGCTTTCTTT. Translated: CASSNPQGSTEAFF. Variable domain in full (rest from reference TRBV5-1 and TRBJ1-1): KAGVTQTPRYLIKTRGQQVTLSCSPISGHRSVSWYQQTPGQGLQFLFEYFSETQRNKGNFPGRFSGRQFSNSRSEMNVSTLELGDSALYLCASSNPQGSTEAFFGQGTRLTVV.

The chain employs TRBV5-1 and TRBJ2-7; TRBD2 matches at 11 bases. CDR3 length: 15 amino acids. The V segment lost 3 bases and the J segment 1 base; nucleotides outside the gene matches: 3. The germline gives CDR1 SGHRS, CDR2 YFSETQ. The CDR3 loop reads CASSSGLAESYEQYF. The DNA of the CDR3 is TGCGCCAGCAGCTCGGGACTAGCGGAGTCCTACGAGCAGTACTTC.

The chain carries TRBV5-1 and TRBJ2-2; the D is unclear. Trimming took 6 bases from V and 0 from J, leaving 3 bases between them. This CDR3 contains 12 residues. From germline, CDR1 is SGHRS and CDR2 YFSETQ. The CDR3, as DNA: TGCGCCAGCAACACGAACACCGGGGAGCTGTTTTTT. This gives the protein CASNTNTGELFF.

This clone was recorded only once. This clone may be a read error of a much larger clone one base away. The sample carries other DNA sequences with the same CDR3. This chain joins TRBV5-1 and TRBJ2-7; TRBD2 agrees at 10 bases. The CDR3 runs to 13 residues. The J segment lost 4 bases and the V segment lost 3 bases, leaving 1 base of the junction unmatched. Germline CDR1 reads SGHRS; CDR2 reads YFSETQ. The CDR3: CASSSSGSYEQYF. CDR3 bases: TGCGCCAGCAGCTCTAGCGGGAGTTACGAGCAGTACTTC.

This clone was seen a single time. This chain uses TRBV5-1 with TRBJ2-1; possibly TRBD2 for D (6 bases). Trimming stripped 4 bases from V and 3 bases from J, with 17 bases between. This CDR3 region has 16 residues. The V gene's germline CDR1 is SGHRS and CDR2 YFSETQ. This CDR3 is CASSRTRGEVYNEQFF. The DNA for the CDR3 is TGCGCCAGCAGCCGGACGCGGGGAGAGGTCTACAATGAGCAGTTCTTC.

V gene TRBV7-9 combines with J gene TRBJ2-5, with TRBD1 matching over 8 bases. V gave up 5 bases and J gave up 5 bases; unmatched junction bases: 7. This CDR3 has 14 amino acids. From germline, CDR1 is SEHNR and CDR2 FQNEAQ (reference sequence). The CDR3 sequence is CASSIRTGRETQYF. In nucleotides, the CDR3 is TGTGCCAGCAGCATAAGGACAGGGAGGGAGACCCAGTACTTC. Combining the CDR3 with reference TRBV7-9 and TRBJ2-5 gives the whole variable domain DTGVSQNPRHKITKRGQNVTFRCDPISEHNRLYWYRQTLGQGPEFLTYFQNEAQLEKSRLLSDRFSAERPKGSFSTLEIQRTEQGDSAMYLCASSIRTGRETQYFGPGTRLLVL.

The chain couples TRBV29-1 to TRBJ1-1; D remains ambiguous. V was shortened by 4 bases and J by 1 base, with 19 bases between the two germline ends. The germline gives CDR1 SQVTM, CDR2 ANQGSEA. The CDR3 is made up of 16 amino acids. The CDR3 DNA is TGCAGCGTTGGACATCTTCCCGGACGGCCGAACACTGAAGCTTTCTTT. This gives the protein CSVGHLPGRPNTEAFF.

The chain links TRBV5-4 to TRBJ1-1, with D hard to call. CDR1 is SGHNT and CDR2 is YYREEE in the germline V gene (reference sequence). Between the trimmed V and J ends, which lost 0 bases and 2 bases, there was a span of 2 bases. The CDR3 totals 12 residues. The CDR3 DNA is TGTGCCAGCAGCTTGGACAACACTGAAGCTTTCTTT. The encoded protein is CASSLDNTEAFF.

As to this clone: Other nucleotide sequences from this sample produce the same CDR3. The V call is TRBV28, the J call TRBJ2-3; 11 bases line up with TRBD2. CDR3 size: 15 residues. The germline V gene encodes CDR1 MDHEN and CDR2 SYDVKM. V was clipped by 3 bases and J by 1 base; unmatched bases: 0. CDR3 nucleotides: TGTGCCAGCAGTTTTAGCGGGAGGGGCACAGATACGCAGTATTTT. The encoded protein is CASSFSGRGTDTQYF.

Ten or more counts support this clone. The J gene is TRBJ1-1, the V gene TRBV28; TRBD1 matches at 9 bases. The CDR3 consists of 12 residues. V lost 10 bases to trimming and J lost 10 bases; unmatched junction nucleotides: 10. CDR1 is MDHEN, CDR2 SYDVKM, per germline. The CDR3 bases are TGTGCCACCCGTACAGGGGGCGCGCGAGCTTTCTTT. Its translation: CATRTGGARAFF.

The J gene is TRBJ2-7, the V gene TRBV18; 8 bases map to TRBD1. The CDR3 loop spans 13 amino acids. J was trimmed by 9 bases and V by 0 bases; bases with no gene match: 4. The germline gives CDR1 KGHSH, CDR2 LQKENI. Here the CDR3 DNA reads TGTGCCAGCTCACCACCCCAGGGGGCCGTGCAGTACTTC. Its protein is CASSPPQGAVQYF.

V usage is TRBV28 and J usage is TRBJ1-1; D may be TRBD1 (5 bases). This CDR3 region has 14 residues. V was pared by 3 bases and J by 10 bases, with 18 bases between. Per the germline V gene, CDR1 is MDHEN and CDR2 is SYDVKM. The DNA for the CDR3 is TGTGCCAGCAGTTTGGAGGGAGGGTGGGGCGGAGCTTTCTTT. Protein product: CASSLEGGWGGAFF.

In this sample, this clone turned up once. This chain joins TRBV5-1 and TRBJ1-1, with 8 positions matching TRBD1. V lost 4 bases and J lost 0; bases outside the gene matches: 8. The germline gives CDR1 SGHRS, CDR2 YFSETQ. This CDR3 is 16 amino acids long. CDR3 protein: CASSENGQGMNTEAFF. The CDR3 DNA reads TGCGCCAGCAGCGAAAATGGACAGGGCATGAACACTGAAGCTTTCTTT.

The chain couples TRBV29-1 to TRBJ2-3; 14 bases are a match to TRBD2. CDR3 length equals 16 residues. V shed 7 bases and J 0 bases; nucleotides not matched to a gene: 6. Germline-derived CDR1 and CDR2 are SQVTM and ANQGSEA. CDR3: CSAEGLAGGSTDTQYF. For the CDR3, the DNA is TGCAGCGCAGAAGGACTAGCGGGAGGTAGCACAGATACGCAGTATTTT.

This chain links TRBV5-5 with TRBJ1-2; 7 bases align to TRBD1. This CDR3 contains 14 residues. Germline assignment: CDR1 SGHKS and CDR2 YYEKEE (reference sequence). After removal of 4 bases from V and 1 base from J, the junction contained 4 bases not matched to a gene. The CDR3 is CASSPTGDNYGYTF. The CDR3 nucleotides read TGTGCCAGCAGCCCTACAGGGGATAACTATGGCTACACCTTC. The whole variable domain, remainder taken from reference TRBV5-5 and TRBJ1-2, is DAGVTQSPTHLIKTRGQQVTLRCSPISGHKSVSWYQQVLGQGPQFIFQYYEKEERGRGNFPDRFSARQFPNYSSELNVNALLLGDSALYLCASSPTGDNYGYTFGSGTRLTVV.

This rearrangement joins TRBV7-8 to TRBJ1-3, with D unresolved. This CDR3 has 16 residues. V dropped 1 base and J dropped 0 bases, with 10 bases sitting between them. Germline V gene sequence: CDR1 SGHVS, CDR2 FQNEAQ. CDR3 region: CASSLGAGSSGNTIYF. The DNA of the CDR3 is TGTGCCAGCAGCTTAGGAGCGGGGAGCTCTGGAAACACCATATATTTT.

This chain connects TRBV6-5 to TRBJ1-5, with TRBD1 identical over 8 bases. Germline CDR1 reads MNHEY; CDR2 reads SVGAGI. After removal of 6 bases from V and 8 bases from J, the junction contained 9 bases not matched to a gene. The CDR3 is made up of 14 amino acids. The CDR3 region has the DNA TGTGCCAGCAGCCCTCAGACAGGGGAAGAGCCCCAGCATTTT. It is translated as CASSPQTGEEPQHF.

This chain links TRBV4-3 with TRBJ2-3, with 7 bases lining up with TRBD2. Germline V gene sequence: CDR1 LGHNA, CDR2 YSLEER. Trimming cost V 4 bases and J 6 bases; bases outside gene matches: 16. The CDR3 has 17 amino acids. The CDR3 sequence: CASSPRMRGSGVDTQYF. The CDR3 bases are TGCGCCAGCAGCCCAAGGATGCGCGGGAGCGGGGTGGATACGCAGTATTTT.

The rearrangement links TRBV5-1 to TRBJ1-4; maybe TRBD1 (6 bases). V was pared by 0 bases and J by 0 bases, with 12 bases between. Germline V lookup: CDR1 SGHRS, CDR2 YFSETQ. The CDR3 is made up of 17 amino acids. CDR3: CASSLAQGIATNEKLFF. The CDR3 DNA sequence: TGCGCCAGCAGCTTGGCCCAGGGGATAGCAACTAATGAAAAACTGTTTTTT.

The gene calls are TRBV4-3 and TRBJ1-1; perhaps TRBD1 as D (5 bases). The V gene lost 0 bases and the J gene lost 8 bases, with 10 bases spanning the gap. Germline CDR1 and CDR2: LGHNA and YSLEER. The CDR3 totals 13 residues. The CDR3 protein is CASSQEAGMEAFF. CDR3 coding DNA: TGCGCCAGCAGCCAAGAGGCAGGGATGGAAGCTTTCTTT.